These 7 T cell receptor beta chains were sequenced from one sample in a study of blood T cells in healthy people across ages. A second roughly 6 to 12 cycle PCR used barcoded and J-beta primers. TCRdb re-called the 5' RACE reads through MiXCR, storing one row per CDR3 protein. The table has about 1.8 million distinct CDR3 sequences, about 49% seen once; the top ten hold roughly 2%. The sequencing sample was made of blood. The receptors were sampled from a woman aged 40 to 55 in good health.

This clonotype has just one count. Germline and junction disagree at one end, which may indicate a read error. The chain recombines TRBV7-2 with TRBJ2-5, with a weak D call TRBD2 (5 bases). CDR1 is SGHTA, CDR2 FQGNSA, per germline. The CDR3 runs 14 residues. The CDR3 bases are TGTGCCAGCAGCGTAGCAGGACTCCAAGAGACCCAGTACTTC. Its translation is CASSVAGLQETQYF.

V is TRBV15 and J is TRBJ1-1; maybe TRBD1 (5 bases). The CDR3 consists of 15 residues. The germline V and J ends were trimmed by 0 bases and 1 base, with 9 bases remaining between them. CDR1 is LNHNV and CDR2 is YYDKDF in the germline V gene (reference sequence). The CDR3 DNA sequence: TGTGCCACCAGCAGAGATCGTGGGGGGAACACTGAAGCTTTCTTT. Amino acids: CATSRDRGGNTEAFF.

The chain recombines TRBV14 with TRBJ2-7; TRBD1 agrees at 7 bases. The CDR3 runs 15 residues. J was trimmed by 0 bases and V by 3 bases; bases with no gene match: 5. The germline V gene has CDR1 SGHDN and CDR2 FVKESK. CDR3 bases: TGTGCCAGCAGCCAGCCGACAGGGAGCTCCTACGAGCAGTACTTC. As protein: CASSQPTGSSYEQYF.

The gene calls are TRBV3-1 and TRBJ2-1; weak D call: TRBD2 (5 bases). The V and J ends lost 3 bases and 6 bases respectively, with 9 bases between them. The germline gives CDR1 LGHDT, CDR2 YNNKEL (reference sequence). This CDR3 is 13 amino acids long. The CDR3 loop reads CASSQETSNEQFF. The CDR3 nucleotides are TGTGCCAGCAGCCAGGAAACTAGCAATGAGCAGTTCTTC.

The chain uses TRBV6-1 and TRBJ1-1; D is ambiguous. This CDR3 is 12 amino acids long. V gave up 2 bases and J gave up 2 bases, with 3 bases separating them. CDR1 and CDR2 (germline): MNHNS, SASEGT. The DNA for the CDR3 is TGTGCCAGCAGTGAACCAAACACTGAAGCTTTCTTT. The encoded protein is CASSEPNTEAFF.

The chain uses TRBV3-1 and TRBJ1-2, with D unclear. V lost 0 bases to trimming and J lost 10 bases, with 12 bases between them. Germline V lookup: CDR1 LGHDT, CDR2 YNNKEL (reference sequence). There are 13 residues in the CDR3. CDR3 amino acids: CASSQDIGRPYTF. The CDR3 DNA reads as TGTGCCAGCAGCCAAGATATAGGACGGCCCTACACCTTC. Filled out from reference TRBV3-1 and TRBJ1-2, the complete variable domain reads DTAVSQTPKYLVTQMGNDKSIKCEQNLGHDTMYWYKQDSKKFLKIMFSYNNKELIINETVPNRFSPKSPDKAHLNLHINSLELGDSAVYFCASSQDIGRPYTFGSGTRLTVV.

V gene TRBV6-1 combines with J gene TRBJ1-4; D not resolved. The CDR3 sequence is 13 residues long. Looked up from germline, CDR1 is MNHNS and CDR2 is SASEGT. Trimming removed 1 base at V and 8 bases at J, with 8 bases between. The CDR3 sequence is CASSEVSGEKLFF. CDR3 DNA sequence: TGTGCCAGCAGTGAAGTAAGCGGGGAAAAACTGTTTTTT.